These T cell receptor beta chains were read from a single sample in a study of blood T cell repertoires in COVID-19. Sequenced by immunoSEQ multiplex PCR; TCRdb stores in-frame clones only, minus some. The profile shows around 120,000 clones, more than 60% of them singletons. Sequences were obtained from peripheral blood. Receptors originate from a man between 65 and 85 years old with active or convalescent COVID-19. Each CDR3 is given with its conserved first and last residue. The D gene is left open where the match is weak. Clone sizes are given selectively: once, few, many, or a class where the clone is expanded.

>TRBJ1-6|TRBV9|.|.
CASNSGYNSPLHF
TGTGCCAGCAATTCGGGGTATAATTCACCCCTCCACTTT
>TRBJ1-6|TRBV6-5|.|.
CASKSTSGSPLHF
TGTGCCAGCAAATCTACGAGTGGTTCACCCCTCCACTTT
>TRBJ1-2|TRBV9|.|.
CASSVEQGYGYTF
TGTGCCAGCAGCGTAGAACAGGGTTATGGCTACACCTTC
>TRBJ1-4|TRBV20-1|.|few
CSARQNEKLFF
TGCAGTGCTAGGCAGAATGAAAAACTGTTTTTT
>TRBJ1-3|TRBV21-1|.|.
CASKVDRPSWNTIYF
TGTGCCAGCAAGGTGGACAGGCCCTCTTGGAACACCATATATTTT
>TRBJ1-5|TRBV18|TRBD1|.
CASSQGATNQPQHF
TGTGCCAGCTCTCAGGGGGCCACCAATCAGCCCCAGCATTTT
>TRBJ2-2|TRBV5-4|.|.
CASSSTGSTGELFF
TGTGCCAGCAGCTCAACAGGGAGCACCGGGGAGCTGTTTTTT
>TRBJ2-5|TRBV6-5|TRBD2|.
CASKGAGDGETQYF
TGTGCCAGCAAAGGAGCGGGAGATGGAGAGACCCAGTACTTC
>TRBJ1-2|TRBV18|.|few
CASSSTDSYGYTF
TGTGCCAGCTCATCCACAGACAGCTATGGCTACACCTTC
>TRBJ1-1|TRBV3-1/TRBV3-2|.|.
CASSQDWGGREAFF
TGTGCCAGCAGCCAAGATTGGGGGGGGCGGGAAGCTTTCTTT
>TRBJ1-2|TRBV19|TRBD1|few
CASSTERAQGAYTF
TGTGCCAGTAGTACCGAGAGGGCCCAGGGGGCCTACACCTTC
>TRBJ2-3|TRBV11-3|TRBD1|.
CASSRGQAGNTQYF
TGTGCCAGCAGCCGGGGACAGGCTGGAAATACGCAGTATTTT
>TRBJ1-6|TRBV5-1|.|few
CASSLGSDSPLHF
TGCGCCAGCAGCTTGGGGTCGGATTCACCCCTCCACTTT
>TRBJ1-5|TRBV6-6|TRBD1|.
CASTNDRGYQPQHF
TGTGCCAGCACCAACGACAGGGGGTATCAGCCCCAGCATTTT
>TRBJ1-2|TRBV28|.|few
CASSSHGVGGNYGYTF
TGTGCCAGCAGCTCCCATGGAGTTGGAGGCAACTATGGCTACACCTTC
>TRBJ2-7|TRBV25-1|TRBD1|.
CASSGQTYEQYF
TGTGCCAGCTCGGGACAGACCTACGAGCAGTACTTC
>TRBJ1-1|TRBV5-1|TRBD1|few
CASSVRQGTRNTEAFF
TGCGCCAGCAGCGTGAGACAGGGGACGCGGAACACTGAAGCTTTCTTT
>TRBJ2-1|TRBV18|TRBD2|few
CASSPPAGARNEQFF
TGTGCCAGCTCACCACCAGCGGGAGCTCGCAATGAGCAGTTCTTC
>TRBJ2-5|TRBV2|.|.
CASSGQGGSETQYF
TGTGCCAGCAGTGGACAGGGAGGATCAGAGACCCAGTACTTC
>TRBJ1-1|TRBV7-9|.|.
CAVALAGDGRAFF
TGTGCCGTGGCATTAGCGGGGGATGGGCGGGCTTTCTTT
>TRBJ2-3|TRBV7-6|.|.
CASSLARRGTQYF
TGTGCCAGCAGCTTAGCGCGGCGGGGTACGCAGTATTTT
>TRBJ1-1|TRBV18|TRBD1|.
CASSPLTGVVTEAFF
TGTGCCAGCTCACCGCTGACAGGGGTTGTCACTGAAGCTTTCTTT
>TRBJ2-6|TRBV9|TRBD1|.
CASSRQGAGANVLTF
TGTGCCAGCTCCCGACAGGGGGCTGGGGCCAACGTCCTGACTTTC
>TRBJ1-4|TRBV5-1|.|.
CASRPVSPNEKLFF
TGCGCCAGCAGACCAGTGTCCCCTAATGAAAAACTGTTTTTT
>TRBJ1-2|TRBV7-9|.|.
CASSFGAWGYGYTF
TGTGCCAGCAGCTTTGGGGCCTGGGGCTATGGCTACACCTTC
>TRBJ1-3|TRBV2|.|.
CASSEDLRSGNTIYF
TGTGCCAGTTCGGAGGACCTCCGCTCTGGAAACACCATATATTTT
>TRBJ1-1|TRBV14|TRBD1|.
CASSQAFNRGHTEAFF
TGTGCCAGCAGCCAAGCTTTTAACAGGGGCCACACTGAAGCTTTCTTT
>TRBJ2-7|TRBV3-1/TRBV3-2|TRBD2|.
CASSRTSGINEQYF
TGTGCCAGCAGCCGCACTAGCGGGATAAACGAGCAGTACTTC
>TRBJ1-1|TRBV20-1|.|.
CSARKDRAAFF
TGCAGTGCTAGAAAGGACAGAGCCGCTTTCTTT
>TRBJ2-2|TRBV7-3|.|.
CASSLLTPGELFF
TGTGCCAGCAGCTTACTAACCCCCGGGGAGCTGTTTTTT
>TRBJ2-1|TRBV7-6|.|once
CASSSLQSSYNEQFF
TGTGCCAGCAGCTCCTTACAGAGCTCCTACAATGAGCAGTTCTTC
>TRBJ2-7|TRBV30|TRBD2|.
CAWSPSGAFYEQYF
TGTGCCTGGAGTCCTAGCGGGGCGTTCTACGAGCAGTACTTC
>TRBJ2-6|TRBV4-1|.|.
CASSQDYPSSSGANVLTF
TGCGCCAGCAGCCAAGACTACCCGTCCTCATCTGGGGCCAACGTCCTGACTTTC
>TRBJ1-2|TRBV5-1|TRBD1|.
CASSPDRGDYGYTF
TGCGCCAGCAGCCCGGACAGGGGTGACTATGGCTACACCTTC
>TRBJ2-2|TRBV7-2|TRBD1|few
CASSLVPGGYTGELFF
TGTGCCAGCAGCTTAGTCCCAGGGGGCTACACCGGGGAGCTGTTTTTT
>TRBJ2-7|TRBV9|.|.
CASSRGGSYEQYF
TGTGCCAGCAGCCGAGGGGGCTCCTACGAGCAGTACTTC
>TRBJ1-1|TRBV19|.|.
CASSIKGDTEAFF
TGTGCCAGTAGTATAAAGGGGGACACTGAAGCTTTCTTT
>TRBJ1-2|TRBV6-5|TRBD1|.
CASSQDRVYGYTF
TGTGCCAGCAGTCAGGACAGGGTTTATGGCTACACCTTC
>TRBJ1-2|TRBV6-4|TRBD1|.
CASYNRGGGYTF
TGTGCCAGCTATAACAGGGGTGGCGGCTACACCTTC
>TRBJ1-3|TRBV19|.|.
CASNTGSFSGNTIYF
TGTGCCAGTAATACAGGGTCCTTCTCTGGAAACACCATATATTTT
>TRBJ2-5|TRBV7-2|TRBD2|.
CASSSGGGAETQYF
TGTGCCAGCAGCAGCGGCGGGGGGGCTGAGACCCAGTACTTC
>TRBJ2-7|TRBV21-1|.|.
CASSKPWDRDYEQYF
TGTGCCAGCAGCAAACCTTGGGACAGGGATTACGAGCAGTACTTC
>TRBJ2-5|TRBV5-1|.|.
CASFGGPQETQYF
TGCGCCAGTTTCGGGGGGCCTCAAGAGACCCAGTACTTC
>TRBJ2-1|TRBV11-2|.|.
CASSGLSFGGRDNEQFF
TGTGCCAGCAGCGGTCTCTCCTTTGGGGGCAGAGACAATGAGCAGTTCTTC
>TRBJ2-1|TRBV3-1/TRBV3-2|TRBD2|.
CASTSSGIYNEQFF
TGTGCCAGCACCTCTAGCGGGATCTACAATGAGCAGTTCTTC
>TRBJ2-1|TRBV5-1|TRBD2|.
CASSPGTSGRGDEQFF
TGCGCCAGCAGCCCGGGGACTAGCGGGAGAGGAGATGAGCAGTTCTTC
>TRBJ2-3|TRBV9|.|few
CASSVESGFTDTQYF
TGTGCCAGCAGCGTAGAGAGCGGGTTCACAGATACGCAGTATTTT
>TRBJ2-1|TRBV29-1|.|.
CSVGQLGDEQFF
TGCAGCGTTGGGCAGCTAGGGGATGAGCAGTTCTTC